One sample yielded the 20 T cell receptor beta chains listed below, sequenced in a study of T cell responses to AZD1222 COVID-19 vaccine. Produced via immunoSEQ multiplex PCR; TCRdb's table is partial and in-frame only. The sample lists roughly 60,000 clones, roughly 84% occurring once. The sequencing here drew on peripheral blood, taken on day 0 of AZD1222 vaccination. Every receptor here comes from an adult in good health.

CDR3 DNA sequence: TGCGCCAGCAGCTTAGGACTAGCGGGGAATGAGCAGTTCTTC. It specifies CASSLGLAGNEQFF. This chain uses TRBV5-1 with TRBJ2-1; 12 bases align to TRBD2. This CDR3 contains 14 residues. CDR1 is SGHRS and CDR2 is YFSETQ in the germline V gene. V lost 2 bases and J lost 7; bases outside the gene matches: 1. The whole variable domain, remainder taken from reference TRBV5-1 and TRBJ2-1, is KAGVTQTPRYLIKTRGQQVTLSCSPISGHRSVSWYQQTPGQGLQFLFEYFSETQRNKGNFPGRFSGRQFSNSRSEMNVSTLELGDSALYLCASSLGLAGNEQFFGPGTRLTVL.

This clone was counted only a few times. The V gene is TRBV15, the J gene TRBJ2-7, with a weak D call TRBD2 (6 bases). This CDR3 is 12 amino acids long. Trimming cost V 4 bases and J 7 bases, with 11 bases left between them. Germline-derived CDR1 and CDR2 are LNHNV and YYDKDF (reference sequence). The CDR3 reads CATSKRAGEQYF. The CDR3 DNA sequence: TGTGCCACCAGCAAGCGGGCGGGAGAGCAGTACTTC.

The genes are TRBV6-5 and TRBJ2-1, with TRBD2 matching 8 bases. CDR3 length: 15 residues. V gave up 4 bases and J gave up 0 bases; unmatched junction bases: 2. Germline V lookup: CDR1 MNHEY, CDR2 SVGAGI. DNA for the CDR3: TGTGCCAGCAGTTCGAGCGGGAGCTCCTACAATGAGCAGTTCTTC. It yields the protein CASSSSGSSYNEQFF.

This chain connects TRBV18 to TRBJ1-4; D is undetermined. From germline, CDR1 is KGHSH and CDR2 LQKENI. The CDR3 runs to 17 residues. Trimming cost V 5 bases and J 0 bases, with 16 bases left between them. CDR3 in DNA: TGTGCCAGCTCATTTAACCAGGCGGGATCAACTAATGAAAAACTGTTTTTT. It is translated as CASSFNQAGSTNEKLFF.

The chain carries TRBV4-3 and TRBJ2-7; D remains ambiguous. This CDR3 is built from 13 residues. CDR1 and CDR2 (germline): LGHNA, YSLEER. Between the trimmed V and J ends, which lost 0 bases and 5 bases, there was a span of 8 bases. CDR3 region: CASSQDRNDEQYF. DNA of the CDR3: TGCGCCAGCAGCCAAGATCGTAACGACGAGCAGTACTTC.

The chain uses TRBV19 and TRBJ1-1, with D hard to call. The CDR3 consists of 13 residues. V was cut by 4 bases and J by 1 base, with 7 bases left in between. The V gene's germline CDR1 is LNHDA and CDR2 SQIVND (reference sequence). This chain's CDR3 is CASSTGKNTEAFF. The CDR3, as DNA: TGTGCCAGTAGTACGGGGAAGAACACTGAAGCTTTCTTT. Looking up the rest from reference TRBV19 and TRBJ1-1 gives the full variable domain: DGGITQSPKYLFRKEGQNVTLSCEQNLNHDAMYWYRQDPGQGLRLIYYSQIVNDFQKGDIAEGYSVSREKKESFPLTVTSAQKNPTAFYLCASSTGKNTEAFFGQGTRLTVV.

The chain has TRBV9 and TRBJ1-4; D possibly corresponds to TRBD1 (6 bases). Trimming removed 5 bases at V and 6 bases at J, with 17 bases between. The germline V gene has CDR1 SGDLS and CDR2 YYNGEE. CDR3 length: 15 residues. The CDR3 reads CASSETGSGDEKLFF. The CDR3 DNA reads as TGTGCCAGCAGTGAGACAGGTTCTGGGGATGAAAAACTGTTTTTT.

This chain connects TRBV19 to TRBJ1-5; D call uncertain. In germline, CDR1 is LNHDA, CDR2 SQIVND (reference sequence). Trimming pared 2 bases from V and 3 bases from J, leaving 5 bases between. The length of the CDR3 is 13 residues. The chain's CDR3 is CASSIQINQPQHF. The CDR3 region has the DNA TGTGCCAGTAGTATACAGATCAATCAGCCCCAGCATTTT.

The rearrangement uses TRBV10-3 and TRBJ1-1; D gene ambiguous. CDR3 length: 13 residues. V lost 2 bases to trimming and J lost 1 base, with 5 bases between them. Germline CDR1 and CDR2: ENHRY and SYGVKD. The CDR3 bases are TGTGCCATCAGTGAGCTGGCGAACACTGAAGCTTTCTTT. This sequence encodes CAISELANTEAFF.

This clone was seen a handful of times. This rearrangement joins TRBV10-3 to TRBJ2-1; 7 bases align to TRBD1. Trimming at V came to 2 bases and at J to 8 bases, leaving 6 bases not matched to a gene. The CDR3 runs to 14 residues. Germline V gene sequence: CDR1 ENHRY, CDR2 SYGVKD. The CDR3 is CAISEGRQGYEQFF. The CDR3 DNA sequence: TGTGCCATCAGTGAGGGGAGACAGGGCTATGAGCAGTTCTTC.

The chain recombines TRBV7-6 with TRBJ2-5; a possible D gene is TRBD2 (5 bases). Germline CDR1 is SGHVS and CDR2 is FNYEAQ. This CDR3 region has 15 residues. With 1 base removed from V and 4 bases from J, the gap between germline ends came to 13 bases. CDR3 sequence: CASSLGGSFTETQYF. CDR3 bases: TGTGCCAGCAGCTTAGGAGGGTCATTCACAGAGACCCAGTACTTC.

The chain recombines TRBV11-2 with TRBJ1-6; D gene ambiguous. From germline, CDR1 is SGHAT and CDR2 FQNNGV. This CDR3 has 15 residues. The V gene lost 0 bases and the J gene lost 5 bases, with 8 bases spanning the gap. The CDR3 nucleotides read TGTGCCAGCAGCTTAGATCTATGGAATAATTCACCCCTCCACTTT. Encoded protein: CASSLDLWNNSPLHF.

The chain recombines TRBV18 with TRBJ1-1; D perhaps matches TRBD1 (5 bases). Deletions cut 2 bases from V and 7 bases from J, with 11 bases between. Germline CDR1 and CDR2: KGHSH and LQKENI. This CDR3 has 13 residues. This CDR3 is CASSPAGLGEAFF. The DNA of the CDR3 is TGTGCCAGCTCACCAGCAGGGCTCGGTGAAGCTTTCTTT.

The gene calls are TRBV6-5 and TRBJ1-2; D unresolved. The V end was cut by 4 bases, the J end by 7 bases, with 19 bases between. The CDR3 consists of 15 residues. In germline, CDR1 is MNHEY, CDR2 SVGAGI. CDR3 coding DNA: TGTGCCAGCAGTTTTGTTATCTGGGCGGTTGGTGGCTACACCTTC. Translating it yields CASSFVIWAVGGYTF.

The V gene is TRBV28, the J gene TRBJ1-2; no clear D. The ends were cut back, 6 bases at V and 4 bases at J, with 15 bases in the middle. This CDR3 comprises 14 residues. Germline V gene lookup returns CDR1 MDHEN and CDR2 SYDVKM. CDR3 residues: CASSLEGFGYGYTF. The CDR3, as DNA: TGTGCCAGCAGCCTGGAGGGATTCGGCTATGGCTACACCTTC.

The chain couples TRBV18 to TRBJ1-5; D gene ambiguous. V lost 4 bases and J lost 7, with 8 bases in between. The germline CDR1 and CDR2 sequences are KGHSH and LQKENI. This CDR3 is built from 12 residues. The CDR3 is CASSRQGQPQHF. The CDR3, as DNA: TGTGCCAGCTCACGTCAAGGCCAGCCCCAGCATTTT.

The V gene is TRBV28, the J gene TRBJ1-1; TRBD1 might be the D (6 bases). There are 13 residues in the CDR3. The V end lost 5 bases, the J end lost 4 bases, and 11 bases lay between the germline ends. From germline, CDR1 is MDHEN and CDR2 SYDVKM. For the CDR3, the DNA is TGTGCCAGCAGTCCCAACAGGGCCACTGAAGCTTTCTTT. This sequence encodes CASSPNRATEAFF.

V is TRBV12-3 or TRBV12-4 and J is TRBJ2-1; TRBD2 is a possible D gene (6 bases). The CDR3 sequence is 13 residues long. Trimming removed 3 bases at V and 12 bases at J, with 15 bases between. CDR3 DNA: TGTGCCAGCAGTTTGACTAGTAGTGGAGGGCAGTTCTTC. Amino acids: CASSLTSSGGQFF.

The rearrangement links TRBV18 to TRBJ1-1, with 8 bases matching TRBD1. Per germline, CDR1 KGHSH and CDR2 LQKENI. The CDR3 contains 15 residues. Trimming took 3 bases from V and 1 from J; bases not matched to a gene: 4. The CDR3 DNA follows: TGTGCCAGCTCACCCCCGGACAGGGCGAACACTGAAGCTTTCTTT. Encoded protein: CASSPPDRANTEAFF. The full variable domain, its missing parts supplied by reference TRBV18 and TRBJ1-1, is NAGVMQNPRHLVRRRGQEARLRCSPMKGHSHVYWYRQLPEEGLKFMVYLQKENIIDESGMPKERFSAEFPKEGPSILRIQQVVRGDSAAYFCASSPPDRANTEAFFGQGTRLTVV.

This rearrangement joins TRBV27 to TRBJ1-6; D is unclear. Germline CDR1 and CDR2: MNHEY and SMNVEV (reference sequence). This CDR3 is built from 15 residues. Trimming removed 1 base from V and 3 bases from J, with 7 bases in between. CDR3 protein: CASSLFSGYNSPLHF. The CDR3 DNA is TGTGCCAGCAGTTTATTCAGCGGCTATAATTCACCCCTCCACTTT.